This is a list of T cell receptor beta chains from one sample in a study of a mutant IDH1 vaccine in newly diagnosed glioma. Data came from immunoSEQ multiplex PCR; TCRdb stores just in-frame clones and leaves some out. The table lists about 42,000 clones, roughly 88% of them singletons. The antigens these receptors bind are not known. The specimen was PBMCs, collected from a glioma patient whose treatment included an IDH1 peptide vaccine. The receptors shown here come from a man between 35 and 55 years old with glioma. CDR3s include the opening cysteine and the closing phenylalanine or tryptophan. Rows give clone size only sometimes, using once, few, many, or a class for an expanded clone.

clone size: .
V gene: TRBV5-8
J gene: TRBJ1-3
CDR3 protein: CASSLIRSAGNTIYF

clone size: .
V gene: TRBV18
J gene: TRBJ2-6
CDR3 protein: CASSSKRDLQSRANVLTF

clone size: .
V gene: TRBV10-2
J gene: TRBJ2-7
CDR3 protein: CASSKGTSGSYEQYF

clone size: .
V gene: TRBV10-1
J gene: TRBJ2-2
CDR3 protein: CASRTSVKNTGELFF

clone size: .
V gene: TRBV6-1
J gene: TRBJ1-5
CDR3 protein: CASSEGQDRAQHF

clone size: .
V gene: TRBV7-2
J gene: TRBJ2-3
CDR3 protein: CASSFRTGQTDTQYF

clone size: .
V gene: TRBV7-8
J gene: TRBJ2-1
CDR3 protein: CASSFSPANEQFF

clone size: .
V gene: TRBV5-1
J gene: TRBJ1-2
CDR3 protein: CASSLAGGGIDGYTF

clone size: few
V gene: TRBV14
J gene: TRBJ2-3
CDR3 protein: CASSLGNFAYTQYF

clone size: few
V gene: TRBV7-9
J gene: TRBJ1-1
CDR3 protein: CASSLEGTKAFF

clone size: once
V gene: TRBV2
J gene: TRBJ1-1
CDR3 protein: CASRDPNTEAFF